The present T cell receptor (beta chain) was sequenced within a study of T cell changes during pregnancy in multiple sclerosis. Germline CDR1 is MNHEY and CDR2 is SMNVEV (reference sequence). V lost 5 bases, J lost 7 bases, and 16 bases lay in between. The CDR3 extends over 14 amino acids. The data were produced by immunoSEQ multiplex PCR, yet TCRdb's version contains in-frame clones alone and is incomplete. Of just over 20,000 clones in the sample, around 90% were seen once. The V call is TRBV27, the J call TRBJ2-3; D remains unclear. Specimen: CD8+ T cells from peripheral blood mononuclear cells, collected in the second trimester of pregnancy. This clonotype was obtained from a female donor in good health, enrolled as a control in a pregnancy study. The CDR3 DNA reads TGTGCCAGCAGTCCAGTTGGCTCCGTAAATACGCAGTATTTT. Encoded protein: CASSPVGSVNTQYF.